This T cell receptor beta chain comes out of a study of Graves' ophthalmopathy and Graves' hyperthyroidism. On the study more broadly: The study drew peripheral blood at initial diagnosis, before any treatment.

RNA transcripts were the source from which TCR beta CDR3 regions were amplified. The workflow started with a first-round RT-PCR run with HTBI primers and then moved on to a second-round multiplex PCR. TCRdb recomputed calls from the multiplex PCR reads with MiXCR, one row per CDR3 protein. The sample yields a few hundred thousand distinct CDR3 sequences, approximately 17% seen once. Exclusion covered patients with other autoimmune diseases or uncontrolled infections (as well as pregnancy or lactation). Per germline, CDR1 MDHEN and CDR2 SYDVKM. After removal of 5 bases from V and 2 bases from J, the junction contained 9 bases not matched to a gene. The CDR3 has 16 residues. Overall study findings and caveats: Ophthalmopathy progression predictions by the model showed 72% to 80% specificity and over 60% sensitivity.

In the case of this clonotype: Its target is not known.

The rearrangement joins TRBV28 to TRBJ2-7, with 10 positions matching TRBD1. This TCR came from an adult woman with stable Graves' hyperthyroidism. Material: peripheral blood. CDR3 DNA sequence: TGTGCCAGCAGTGCAAAGGACAGGGGGATAGCCTACGAGCAGTACTTC. This gives the protein CASSAKDRGIAYEQYF.